This entry is about one TCR beta chain. The source of the sample is a study of cytotoxic CD8 clonotypes in ibrutinib-treated CLL. The CDR3 sequence is 17 residues long. V lost 4 bases and J lost 2; bases outside the gene matches: 9. Per the germline V gene, CDR1 is SGHNT and CDR2 is YENEEA. Some clones are missing from TCRdb's copy, which holds only in-frame ones; the method was immunoSEQ multiplex PCR. Of some 100,000 clones listed, under 70% were seen once; the top ten hold 30% to 45%. This TCR was recovered from a human donor with chronic lymphocytic leukemia. This specimen consisted of PBMCs, obtained after 24 months of ibrutinib treatment. V usage is TRBV11-3 and J usage is TRBJ2-2, with TRBD2 matching over 8 bases. CDR3 protein: CASSSRAGGGNTGELFF. In DNA, the CDR3 is TGTGCCAGCAGCTCAAGGGCGGGGGGAGGAAACACCGGGGAGCTGTTTTTT.